What follows describes a single TCR beta chain. Unmatched junction bases numbered 2, after V lost 0 bases and J lost 0 bases. There are 16 residues in the CDR3. Germline CDR1 reads SGHAT; CDR2 reads FQNNGV. The sample is drawn from a study of Ad26.COV2.S vaccination and SARS-CoV-2 variants. Only in-frame clones appear in the TCRdb table, and some are missing; sequencing was by immunoSEQ multiplex PCR. The sample contains hundreds of thousands of clones, more than 70% of which appear only once. As for treatment: around 19 received Ad26.COV2.S at low or high dose, single or two shots; about 5 received placebo; per-sample allocation not given. The samples were gathered on day 63 after the first injection of vaccine or placebo.

The input for sequencing was peripheral blood, taken in a trial of Ad26.COV2.S vaccine versus placebo. The sequence came from a person aged 18 to 59 who received the Ad26.COV2.S COVID-19 vaccine or a placebo. V usage is TRBV11-2 and J usage is TRBJ2-1, with 7 positions matching TRBD2. The CDR3 here is CASSLERGSSYNEQFF. CDR3 DNA: TGTGCCAGCAGCTTAGAGCGGGGGTCCTCCTACAATGAGCAGTTCTTC.